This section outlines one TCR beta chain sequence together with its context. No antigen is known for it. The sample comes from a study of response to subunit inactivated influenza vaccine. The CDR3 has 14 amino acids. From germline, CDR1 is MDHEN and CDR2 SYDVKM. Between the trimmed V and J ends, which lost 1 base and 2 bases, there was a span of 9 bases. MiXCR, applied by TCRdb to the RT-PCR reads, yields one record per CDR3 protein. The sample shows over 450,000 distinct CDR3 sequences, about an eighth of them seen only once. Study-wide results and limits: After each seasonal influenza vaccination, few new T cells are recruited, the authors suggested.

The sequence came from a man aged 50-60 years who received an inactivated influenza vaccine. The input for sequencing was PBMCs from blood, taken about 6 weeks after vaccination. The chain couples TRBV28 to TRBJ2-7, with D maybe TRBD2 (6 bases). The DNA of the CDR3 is TGTGCCAGCAGTTTATTAGCGGAAACCTACGAGCAGTACTTC. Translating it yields CASSLLAETYEQYF.